A selection of T cell receptor beta chains follows, all from one sample in a study of blood T cell repertoires in COVID-19. The repertoire was sequenced with immunoSEQ multiplex PCR; TCRdb's copy has only in-frame clones and lacks some. The data contain tens of thousands of clones, around 75% of them singletons. Sequenced material: peripheral blood. The receptors come from a man in his 70s with COVID-19, enrolled during active disease. Both conserved end residues are trimmed from each CDR3. D genes are given only for firm matches.

>-|TRBV3-1/TRBV3-2
ASGRAGSGNTIY
>TRBD1|TRBV18
ASSPGTGTQPQH
>-|TRBV3-1/TRBV3-2
ASSQDPQYTIYEQY
>-|TRBV19
ASSERDILHGYT
>-|TRBV24-1
ATSDSRDSGNTIY
>-|TRBV6-5
ASSPRDTQY
>-|TRBV28
ASSLSNLGLGGVF
>-|TRBV7-2
ASSLGGPSYEQY
>-|TRBV4-2
ASSQVTYNSPLH
>-|TRBV6-5
ASSYSRVHEQY
>-|TRBV4-1
ASSQAQLGNEQF
>-|TRBV21-1
ASSPGGLAGGDTQY
>-|TRBV11-3
ASSSRRGGGGAYNEQF
>TRBD1|TRBV7-2
ASSYGQGRNTIY
>-|TRBV28
ASSRQVAMRQPQH
>TRBD2|TRBV28
ASSPRGLAAYEQY
>-|TRBV3-1/TRBV3-2
ASSQGGLRGRLYGYT
>-|TRBV5-4
ASSLGGVSNYGYT
>TRBD2|TRBV19
ASSIELAGSSYNEQF
>-|TRBV12-3/TRBV12-4
ASSSRNTEAF
>-|TRBV5-1
ASSLYGGLTGELF
>-|TRBV7-7
ASSLTENSPLH
>TRBD2|TRBV10-3
AISGTSGNAEQF
>TRBD1|TRBV7-2
ASSLQGALNTGELF
>-|TRBV2
AALGGNEQF
>-|TRBV7-9
ASSLVTGGRYEQY
>-|TRBV19
ASSSLSGNNEQF
>TRBD1|TRBV19
ASSGGDSVYQETQY
>TRBD1|TRBV5-8
ASSLGTGPGYT
>TRBD2|TRBV4-1
ASSQEGTRNTGELF